Below are 25 T cell receptor beta chains sequenced from a single sample in a study of regulatory T cells in long-lasting Graves disease. Relying on iRepertoire HTBI primers and Arm-PCR of CDR3 regions, the team built TCR beta libraries. TCRdb re-called the multiplex PCR reads through MiXCR, storing one row per CDR3 protein. This sample yields 350,000 to 400,000 distinct CDR3 sequences, of which roughly a sixth are seen a single time; 22% belongs to the top ten. Sample time point: newly diagnosed GD, antithyroid drugs for less than 3 months. The authors made the TCR library using RNA they extracted from PBMCs. The sample consisted of peripheral blood mononuclear cells (PBMCs), taken at new diagnosis, from a patient treated with antithyroid drugs. These receptors were obtained from a female donor with Graves disease.

This clonotype has a handful of counts. The genes are TRBV3-1 and TRBJ2-7; 8 bases fit TRBD1. The germline CDR1 and CDR2 sequences are LGHDT and YNNKEL (reference sequence). The CDR3 totals 17 residues. Trimming removed 0 bases from V and 6 bases from J; junction bases left unmatched: 13. The CDR3 loop is CASSQDLVGTGVFEQYF. The CDR3 DNA reads TGTGCCAGCAGCCAAGATCTAGTGGGGACAGGTGTTTTCGAGCAGTACTTC.

This clonotype has more than one count but fewer than ten. The gene calls are TRBV13 and TRBJ2-2; 7 positions match TRBD1. The junction had 5 bases not matched to a gene; V was cut back by 4 bases and J by 6 bases. CDR3 size: 14 residues. Per the germline V gene, CDR1 is PRHDT and CDR2 is FYEKMQ (reference sequence). CDR3 in amino acids: CASSSGTDAGELFF. The DNA for the CDR3 is TGTGCCAGCAGCTCCGGGACAGATGCCGGGGAGCTGTTTTTT.

This clonotype was recorded at least ten times. The junction does not match germline at one end; this may be a read error. The CDR3 loop is CASSEAGVWEYLYDYTF. In DNA form, the CDR3 reads TGTGCCAGCAGTGAAGCGGGGGTTTGGGAGTACCTATATGACTACACCTTC. The J gene is TRBJ1-2, the V gene TRBV2, with D maybe TRBD1 (5 bases). Germline CDR1 and CDR2: SNHLY and FYNNEI. This CDR3 has 17 residues.

This clonotype appeared a few times. The chain has TRBV29-1 and TRBJ2-7; D is uncertain. Germline CDR1 and CDR2: SQVTM and ANQGSEA. V lost 5 bases, J lost 3 bases, and 11 bases lay in between. The CDR3 has 12 amino acids. The CDR3 is CSVQNGLYEQYF. The CDR3, as DNA: TGCAGCGTTCAAAACGGCCTCTACGAGCAGTACTTC.

There are many counts of this clonotype. The chain links TRBV27 to TRBJ1-4; no clear D. V lost 6 bases, J lost 0 bases, and 14 bases lay in between. Germline lookup yields CDR1 MNHEY and CDR2 SMNVEV (reference sequence). The CDR3 has 16 amino acids. The CDR3: CASSHPSGATNEKLFF. The CDR3, as DNA: TGTGCCAGCAGCCATCCCTCAGGTGCAACTAATGAAAAACTGTTTTTT.

V and J are TRBV6-2 or TRBV6-3 and TRBJ2-7; D is undetermined. The germline gives CDR1 MNHEY, CDR2 SVGEGT. V lost 4 bases and J lost 6, with 13 bases in between. This CDR3 region has 13 residues. Written as DNA, the CDR3 is TGTGCCAGCAGTTCCCTTCGCAGCCCCGAGCAGTACTTC. Translation: CASSSLRSPEQYF.

V usage is TRBV15 and J usage is TRBJ2-3; perhaps TRBD2 as D (5 bases). The germline gives CDR1 LNHNV, CDR2 YYDKDF (reference sequence). Trimming removed 9 bases from V and 0 bases from J, with 10 bases in between. This CDR3 has 13 residues. The CDR3 is CATTGISTDTQYF. DNA of the CDR3: TGTGCCACGACGGGGATTAGCACAGATACGCAGTATTTT. Full variable domain (outside the CDR3, taken from reference TRBV15 and TRBJ2-3): DAMVIQNPRYQVTQFGKPVTLSCSQTLNHNVMYWYQQKSSQAPKLLFHYYDKDFNNEADTPDNFQSRRPNTSFCFLDIRSPGLGDTAMYLCATTGISTDTQYFGPGTRLTVL.

In this sample, this clonotype turned up many times. The chain couples TRBV11-2 to TRBJ2-5; perhaps D is TRBD1 or TRBD2 (5 bases each). V was pared by 0 bases and J by 7 bases, with 9 bases between. CDR3 size: 13 residues. Germline values: CDR1 SGHAT, CDR2 FQNNGV. The CDR3 is CASSLEGRGTQYF. The CDR3 DNA reads TGTGCCAGCAGCTTAGAGGGACGGGGGACCCAGTACTTC.

V gene TRBV27 combines with J gene TRBJ2-3; D may correspond to TRBD1 or TRBD2 (5 bases each). The germline V and J ends were trimmed by 3 bases and 5 bases, with 15 bases remaining between them. The CDR3 is 15 amino acids. From germline, CDR1 is MNHEY and CDR2 SMNVEV (reference sequence). Here the CDR3 reads CASSFFKGSEDTQYF. The CDR3 region has the DNA TGTGCCAGCAGTTTTTTTAAGGGGAGTGAAGATACGCAGTATTTT.

There are many counts of this clonotype. V and J are TRBV3-1 and TRBJ2-1, with TRBD1 matching over 10 bases. Trimming at V came to 5 bases and at J to 8 bases, leaving 9 bases not matched to a gene. The CDR3 covers 15 residues. Germline values: CDR1 LGHDT, CDR2 YNNKEL (reference sequence). The CDR3 DNA sequence: TGTGCCAGCAGCAAACCGGGACAGGGGAGGTATGAGCAGTTCTTC. Its translation is CASSKPGQGRYEQFF.

This clonotype was seen repeatedly, ten times or more. This CDR3 is CASSFGGTYEQYF. CDR3 in DNA: TGTGCCAGCAGTTTTGGAGGTACCTACGAGCAGTACTTC. This rearrangement joins TRBV6-5 to TRBJ2-7; tentatively, D is TRBD2 (5 bases). Trimming removed 4 bases at V and 2 bases at J, with 9 bases between. Germline V CDR1 and CDR2: MNHEY, SVGAGI. The CDR3 is 13 amino acids.

This clonotype was picked up many times. CDR3 residues: CASRQTPGQGSYEQYF. CDR3 in DNA: TGTGCCAGTAGACAAACCCCGGGACAGGGGTCGTACGAGCAGTACTTC. The rearrangement joins TRBV19 to TRBJ2-7; 10 bases map to TRBD1. CDR1 and CDR2 (germline): LNHDA, SQIVND (reference sequence). After removal of 6 bases from V and 4 bases from J, the junction contained 12 bases not matched to a gene. The CDR3 spans 16 residues.

Ten or more counts support this clonotype. This chain links TRBV7-2 with TRBJ2-3, with D possibly being TRBD2 (6 bases). This CDR3 is 18 amino acids long. The germline V gene encodes CDR1 SGHTA and CDR2 FQGNSA. V was pared by 2 bases and J by 1 base, with 19 bases between. CDR3 DNA sequence: TGTGCCAGCAGCTTAAGTGGAGGCGGGATTTGGGGCACAGATACGCAGTATTTT. It yields the protein CASSLSGGGIWGTDTQYF.

Comments on this clonotype: With a much larger clone just one base away, this may be a read error. The chain links TRBV3-1 to TRBJ2-1; D is possibly TRBD2 (5 bases). This CDR3 has 15 residues. Germline V gives CDR1 LGHDT, CDR2 YNNKEL (reference sequence). Trimming took off 0 bases at V and 13 bases at J, with 19 bases between the two ends. The CDR3 coding sequence is TGTGCCAGCAGCCAAGATGTCCGGGGATCGGAGACCCAGTTCTTC. Its translation is CASSQDVRGSETQFF.

This rearrangement joins TRBV7-9 to TRBJ1-5; 7 nucleotides align to TRBD1. The germline V gene encodes CDR1 SEHNR and CDR2 FQNEAQ (reference sequence). This CDR3 is 19 amino acids long. V gave up 5 bases and J gave up 0 bases; unmatched junction bases: 16. CDR3 sequence (DNA): TGTGCCAGCAGCCACCCCGGGACAGAGAACCAATATAGCAATCAGCCCCAGCATTTT. Translated, it gives CASSHPGTENQYSNQPQHF.

This clonotype was seen a few times. V is TRBV5-1 and J is TRBJ1-4; D gene ambiguous. The V gene's germline CDR1 is SGHRS and CDR2 YFSETQ. The length of the CDR3 is 16 residues. Deletions cut 2 bases from V and 3 bases from J, with 14 bases between. The CDR3 DNA follows: TGCGCCAGCAGCTTCAGGCCACGGGGATCTAATGAAAAACTGTTTTTT. It specifies CASSFRPRGSNEKLFF.

The CDR3, as DNA: TGTGCCACCAGTGACCGGGACAGGGATCGCACAGATACGCAGTATTTT. Amino acid sequence: CATSDRDRDRTDTQYF. The J gene is TRBJ2-3, the V gene TRBV24-1; 9 bases align to TRBD1. Germline loops: CDR1 KGHDR, CDR2 SFDVKD. Trimming cost V 4 bases and J 1 base; bases outside gene matches: 5. The CDR3 runs 16 residues.

This clonotype appeared a few times. The chain employs TRBV6-5 and TRBJ2-7; TRBD2 matches 9 bases. From germline, CDR1 is MNHEY and CDR2 SVGAGI. CDR3 size: 15 residues. V lost 2 bases and J lost 7; bases outside the gene matches: 9. In nucleotides, the CDR3 is TGTGCCAGCAGTTACAGCGGGGGGTGGTTTGGTGAGCAGTACTTC. Its translation: CASSYSGGWFGEQYF.

This clonotype was recorded many times. V and J are TRBV30 and TRBJ1-1; 11 bases agree with TRBD1. The V and J ends lost 4 bases and 6 bases, in that order; junction bases with no gene match: 4. The germline gives CDR1 GTSNPN, CDR2 SVGIG (reference sequence). This CDR3 region has 13 residues. CDR3 amino acids: CAWTGTGGSEAFF. The CDR3 DNA sequence: TGTGCCTGGACCGGGACAGGGGGATCTGAAGCTTTCTTT. Based on the CDR3 plus reference TRBV30 and TRBJ1-1, the full variable domain is SQTIHQWPATLVQPVGSPLSLECTVEGTSNPNLYWYRQAAGRGLQLLFYSVGIGQISSEVPQNLSASRPQDRQFILSSKKLLLSDSGFYLCAWTGTGGSEAFFGQGTRLTVV.

This clonotype was seen many times. CDR3 region: CAISESAGPRYTF. CDR3 nucleotides: TGTGCCATCAGTGAGTCTGCCGGGCCCCGCTACACCTTC. This sequence joins TRBV10-3 and TRBJ1-2, with D hard to call. The V end lost 0 bases, the J end lost 9 bases, and 11 bases lay between the germline ends. The CDR3 consists of 13 residues. CDR1 ENHRY and CDR2 SYGVKD come from the germline V gene.

This clonotype was found many times. The genes are TRBV7-2 and TRBJ2-3; 8 nucleotides match TRBD2. This CDR3 contains 17 residues. With V trimmed by 5 bases and J by 3 bases, 13 bases remained unmatched. Germline CDR1 is SGHTA and CDR2 is FQGNSA. CDR3 DNA: TGTGCCAGCAGCACCCGTGGGGGCGGGAGGAGGACAGATACGCAGTATTTT. Translating it yields CASSTRGGGRRTDTQYF.

This clonotype occurred many times. The chain employs TRBV3-1 and TRBJ1-3; maybe TRBD1 (6 bases). The CDR3 loop spans 14 amino acids. Germline V gene lookup returns CDR1 LGHDT and CDR2 YNNKEL (reference sequence). The V gene lost 0 bases and the J gene lost 9 bases, with 12 bases spanning the gap. The CDR3 here is CASSQDLTGGTIYF. The DNA for the CDR3 is TGTGCCAGCAGCCAAGACTTGACAGGCGGCACCATATATTTT.

This clonotype was picked up many times. The genes are TRBV12-3 or TRBV12-4 and TRBJ1-1; no reliable D call. The ends were cut back, 7 bases at V and 6 bases at J, with 24 bases in the middle. There are 16 residues in the CDR3. This CDR3 reads CASTLFAGGVSSEAFF. For the CDR3, the DNA is TGTGCCAGCACCCTTTTTGCAGGCGGGGTAAGCTCTGAAGCTTTCTTT.

This clonotype occurred many times. The chain has TRBV6-9 and TRBJ2-1, with D possibly matching TRBD2 (6 bases). V gave up 3 bases and J gave up 9 bases, with 24 bases separating them. The CDR3 is 17 residues long. Germline CDR1 MNHGY, CDR2 SVAAGI. The CDR3 region is CASSYQQAPGREGEQFF. CDR3 DNA: TGTGCCAGCAGTTACCAGCAGGCTCCCGGGAGAGAAGGTGAGCAGTTCTTC.

This clonotype was seen many times. CDR3 in DNA: TGTGCCAGCAGCTTAACCTCGGTACCAACCATCCACAACTATGGCTACACCTTC. Translated: CASSLTSVPTIHNYGYTF. The V gene is TRBV13, the J gene TRBJ1-2; D is unresolved. V was pared by 2 bases and J by 2 bases, with 21 bases between. Germline V gives CDR1 PRHDT, CDR2 FYEKMQ (reference sequence). CDR3 size: 18 residues.